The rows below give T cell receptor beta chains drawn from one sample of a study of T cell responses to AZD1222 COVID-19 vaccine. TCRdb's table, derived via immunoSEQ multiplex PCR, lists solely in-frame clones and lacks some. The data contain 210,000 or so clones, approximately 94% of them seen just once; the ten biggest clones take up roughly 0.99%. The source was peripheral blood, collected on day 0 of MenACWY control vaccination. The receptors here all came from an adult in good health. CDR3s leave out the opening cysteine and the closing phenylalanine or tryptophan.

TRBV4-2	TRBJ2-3	ASSQRSAGGTTPGDTQY
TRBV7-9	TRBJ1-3	ASNPPLQGTGNTIY
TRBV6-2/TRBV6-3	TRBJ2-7	ASSYSRYEQY
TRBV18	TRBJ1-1	ASSPRQGEAF
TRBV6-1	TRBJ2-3	ASSESVHTDTQY
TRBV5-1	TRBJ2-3	ASSLSSGVQGTDTQY
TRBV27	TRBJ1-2	ASSWGRMGNYGYT
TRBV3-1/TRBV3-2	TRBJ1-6	ASSPVGASPLH
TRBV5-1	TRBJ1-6	ASSLAGQPGSPLH
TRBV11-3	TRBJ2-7	ASSSGQGYEQY
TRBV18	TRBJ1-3	ASSLQGPGNTIY
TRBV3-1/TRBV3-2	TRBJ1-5	ASSQGGAGVGWPQH
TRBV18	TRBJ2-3	ASSPPERRDTQY
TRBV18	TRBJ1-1	ASSPRTAGPEAF
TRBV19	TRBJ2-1	ASSRTGGTYNEQF
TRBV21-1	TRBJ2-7	ASSKGKMVLKRPEQY
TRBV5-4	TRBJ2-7	ATRTGLWGPGEQY
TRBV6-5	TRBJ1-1	ASSLIEGGREAF
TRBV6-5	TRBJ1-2	ASSYSGGAGYT
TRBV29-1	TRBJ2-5	SVDLQETQY
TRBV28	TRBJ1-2	ASSFGPPGSYGYT
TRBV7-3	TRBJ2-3	ASSLYPSEDTQY
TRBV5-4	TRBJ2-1	ASSMYLEVGQF
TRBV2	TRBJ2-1	ASSLGLRTGGTEQF
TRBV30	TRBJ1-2	AWMGLYGYT
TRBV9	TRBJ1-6	ASSPRDRVSYNSPLH
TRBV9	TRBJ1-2	ASSVVSQNYGYT
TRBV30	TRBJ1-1	AWRGREGQGTEAF
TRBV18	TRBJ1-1	ASSPSRGLNTEAF
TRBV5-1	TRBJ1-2	ASSLGTPPRGYT
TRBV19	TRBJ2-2	ASSIPGQGYTGELF
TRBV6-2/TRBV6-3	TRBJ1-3	ASSYDRTGNTIY
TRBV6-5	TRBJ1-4	ASRQAVNEKLF
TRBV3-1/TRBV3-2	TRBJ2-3	ASSQLGGTVTDTQY
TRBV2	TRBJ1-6	ASGQGPAGDGSPLH
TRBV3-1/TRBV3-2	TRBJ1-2	ASSQGMYGYT
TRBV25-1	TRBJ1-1	ATLGNTEAF
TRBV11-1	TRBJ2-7	ASSLGQVSYEQY
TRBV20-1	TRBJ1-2	SAAVKGGYT
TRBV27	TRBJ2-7	ASSLRQGAWEQY
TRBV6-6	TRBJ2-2	ASSFTLSAGELF
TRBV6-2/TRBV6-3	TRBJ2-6	ASSFDGSGANVLT
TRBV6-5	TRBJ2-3	ASSYSRADTQY
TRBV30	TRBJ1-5	AWSVHRGVQPQH
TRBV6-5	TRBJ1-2	ASSYAGVYT
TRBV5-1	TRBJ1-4	ASSVVGDEKLF
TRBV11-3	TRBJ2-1	ASSPGGGGWRDEQF
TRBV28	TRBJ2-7	ASRMGGIGETYEQY
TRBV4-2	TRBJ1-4	ASSSFFGTGSRRGEKLF
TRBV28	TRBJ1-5	ASSLSGTGVPQPQH
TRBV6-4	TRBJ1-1	ASSREGRTEAF
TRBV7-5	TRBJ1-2	VRSSGTGLYGYT
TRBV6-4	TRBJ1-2	ASSDTDQSYGYT
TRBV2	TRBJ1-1	ASKGDASSTEAF